These 2 T cell receptor beta chains were all obtained from the same sample, sequenced in a study of blood T cell repertoires in COVID-19. Data came from immunoSEQ multiplex PCR; TCRdb stores just in-frame clones and leaves some out. The sample records hundreds of thousands of clones, 80% to 90% being singletons. What was sequenced was PBMCs or T cells enriched from blood (not recorded which). These receptors were collected from a woman younger than 30 who had recovered from COVID-19.

This clone was counted at least ten times. The chain combines TRBV2 with TRBJ2-7; 7 positions agree with TRBD2. The junction had 6 bases not matched to a gene; V was cut back by 3 bases and J by 10 bases. This CDR3 has 12 residues. The germline CDR1 and CDR2 sequences are SNHLY and FYNNEI. The CDR3 sequence: CASSEVGGDQYF. CDR3 DNA sequence: TGTGCCAGCAGTGAGGTGGGAGGGGATCAGTACTTC.

This clone turned up a few times. The chain carries TRBV15 and TRBJ1-5; D is unclear. The CDR3 has 15 residues. V was pared by 0 bases and J by 0 bases, with 6 bases between. Germline values: CDR1 LNHNV, CDR2 YYDKDF (reference sequence). The CDR3 DNA reads TGTGCCACCAGCAGAGATAGCAGTAGCAATCAGCCCCAGCATTTT. It yields the protein CATSRDSSSNQPQHF.